Shown below are 2 T cell receptor beta chains from a single sample sequenced in a study of cytomegalovirus exposure and HLA in healthy donors. PCR amplification relied on 60 Vbeta primers (plus 13 Jbeta primers). Clones were read by immunoSEQ multiplex PCR, and TCRdb kept only the in-frame ones, dropping some. The sample lists 120,000 or so clones, around 78% occurring once. Sequenced input: PBMCs. The receptors originated from a man between 18 and 35 years old in good health and CMV-seropositive.

This clone was seen only a few times. This chain links TRBV6-1 with TRBJ1-2; D unclear. V lost 3 bases, J lost 7 bases, and 21 bases lay in between. Germline-derived CDR1 and CDR2 are MNHNS and SASEGT. This CDR3 comprises 16 residues. This CDR3 is CASSDLPTGWPSGYTF. The CDR3 bases are TGTGCCAGCAGTGATTTGCCAACGGGGTGGCCTTCTGGCTACACCTTC.

The chain recombines TRBV7-9 with TRBJ1-2; tentative D call: TRBD1 (6 bases). Trimming took off 1 base at V and 4 bases at J, with 16 bases between the two ends. The CDR3 spans 16 residues. Germline V gene lookup returns CDR1 SEHNR and CDR2 FQNEAQ (reference sequence). The CDR3 DNA is TGTGCCAGCAGCTTAGTAACTACAGGGTCGGTCTATGGCTACACCTTC. This sequence encodes CASSLVTTGSVYGYTF.